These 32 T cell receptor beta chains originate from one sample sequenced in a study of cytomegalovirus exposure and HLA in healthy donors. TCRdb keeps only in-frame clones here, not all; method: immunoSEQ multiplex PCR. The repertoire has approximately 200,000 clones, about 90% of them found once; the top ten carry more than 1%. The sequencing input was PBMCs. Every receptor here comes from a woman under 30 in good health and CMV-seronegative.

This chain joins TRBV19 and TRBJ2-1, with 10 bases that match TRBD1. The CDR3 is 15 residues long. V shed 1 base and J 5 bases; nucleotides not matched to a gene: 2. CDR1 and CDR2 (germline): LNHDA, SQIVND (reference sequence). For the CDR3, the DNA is TGTGCCAGTAGTATAGTCGGACAGGGGGACAATGAGCAGTTCTTC. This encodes CASSIVGQGDNEQFF.

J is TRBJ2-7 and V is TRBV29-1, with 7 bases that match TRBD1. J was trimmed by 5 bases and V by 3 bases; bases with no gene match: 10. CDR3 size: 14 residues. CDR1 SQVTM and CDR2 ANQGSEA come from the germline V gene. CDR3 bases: TGCAGCGTTGACGACCGGGACAGTATTGACGAGCAGTACTTC. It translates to CSVDDRDSIDEQYF.

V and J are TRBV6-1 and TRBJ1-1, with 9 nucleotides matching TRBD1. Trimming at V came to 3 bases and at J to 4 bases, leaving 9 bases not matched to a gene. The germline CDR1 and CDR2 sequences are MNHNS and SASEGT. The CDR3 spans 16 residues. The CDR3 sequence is CASSDWGDRAGTEAFF. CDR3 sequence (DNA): TGTGCCAGCAGTGATTGGGGGGACAGGGCGGGCACTGAAGCTTTCTTT.

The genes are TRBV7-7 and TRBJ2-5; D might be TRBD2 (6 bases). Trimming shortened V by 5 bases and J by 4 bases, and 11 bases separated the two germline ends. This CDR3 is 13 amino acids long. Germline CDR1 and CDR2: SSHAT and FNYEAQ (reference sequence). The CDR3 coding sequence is TGTGCCAGCAGCATCGGGGGAGCAGAGACCCAGTACTTC. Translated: CASSIGGAETQYF.

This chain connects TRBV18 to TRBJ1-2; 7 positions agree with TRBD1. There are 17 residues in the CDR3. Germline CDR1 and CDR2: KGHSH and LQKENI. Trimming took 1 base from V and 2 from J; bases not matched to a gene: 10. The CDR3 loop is CASSPQSLGQPNYGYTF. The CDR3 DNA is TGTGCCAGCTCACCACAAAGCTTGGGACAGCCAAACTATGGCTACACCTTC. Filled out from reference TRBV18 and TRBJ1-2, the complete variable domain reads NAGVMQNPRHLVRRRGQEARLRCSPMKGHSHVYWYRQLPEEGLKFMVYLQKENIIDESGMPKERFSAEFPKEGPSILRIQQVVRGDSAAYFCASSPQSLGQPNYGYTFGSGTRLTVV.

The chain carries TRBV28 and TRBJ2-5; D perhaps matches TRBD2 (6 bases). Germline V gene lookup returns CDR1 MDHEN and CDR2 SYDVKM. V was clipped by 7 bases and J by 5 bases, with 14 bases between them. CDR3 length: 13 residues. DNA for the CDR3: TGTGCCAGCACCGCGGGGCTATGGGAGACCCAGTACTTC. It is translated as CASTAGLWETQYF.

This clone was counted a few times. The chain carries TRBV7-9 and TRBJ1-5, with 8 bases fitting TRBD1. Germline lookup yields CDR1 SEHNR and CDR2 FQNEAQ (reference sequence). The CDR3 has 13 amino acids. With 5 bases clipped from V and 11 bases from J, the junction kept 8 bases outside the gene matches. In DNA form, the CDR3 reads TGTGCCAGCAGCCCCGGGACAGGCATAACCCAGCATTTT. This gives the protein CASSPGTGITQHF.

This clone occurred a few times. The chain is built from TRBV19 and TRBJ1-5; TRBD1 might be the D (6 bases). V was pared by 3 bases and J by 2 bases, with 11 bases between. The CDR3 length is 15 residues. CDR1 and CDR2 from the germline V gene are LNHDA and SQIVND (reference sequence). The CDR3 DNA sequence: TGTGCCAGTAGTATTAACAGGGACGGCAATCAGCCCCAGCATTTT. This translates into CASSINRDGNQPQHF.

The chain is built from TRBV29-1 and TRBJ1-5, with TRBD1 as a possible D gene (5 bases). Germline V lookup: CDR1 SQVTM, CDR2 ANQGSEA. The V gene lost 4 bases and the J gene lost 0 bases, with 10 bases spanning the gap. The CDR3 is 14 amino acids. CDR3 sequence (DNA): TGCAGCGTTGTCGACAGTTATAGCAATCAGCCCCAGCATTTT. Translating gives CSVVDSYSNQPQHF.

CDR3 nucleotide sequence: TGTGCTAGTGGTCTCGGGACAGGCGGCTACACCTTC. Translation gives CASGLGTGGYTF. This chain joins TRBV12-5 and TRBJ1-2; 8 bases match TRBD1. CDR3 length: 12 amino acids. Trimming at V came to 5 bases and at J to 8 bases, leaving 4 bases not matched to a gene. The germline CDR1 and CDR2 sequences are LGHNT and FRNRAP.

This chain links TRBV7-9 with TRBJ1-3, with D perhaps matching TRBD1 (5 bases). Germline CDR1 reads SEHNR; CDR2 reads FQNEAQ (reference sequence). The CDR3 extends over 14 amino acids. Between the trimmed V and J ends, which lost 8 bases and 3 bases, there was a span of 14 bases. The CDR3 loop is CASSGVAFGNTIYF. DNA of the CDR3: TGTGCCAGCTCGGGGGTGGCCTTTGGAAACACCATATATTTT.

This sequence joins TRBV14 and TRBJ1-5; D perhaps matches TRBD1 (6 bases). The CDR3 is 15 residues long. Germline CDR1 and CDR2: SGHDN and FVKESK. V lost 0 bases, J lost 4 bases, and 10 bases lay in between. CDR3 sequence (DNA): TGTGCCAGCAGCCAAGATCCACAGGGTAATCAGCCCCAGCATTTT. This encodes CASSQDPQGNQPQHF.

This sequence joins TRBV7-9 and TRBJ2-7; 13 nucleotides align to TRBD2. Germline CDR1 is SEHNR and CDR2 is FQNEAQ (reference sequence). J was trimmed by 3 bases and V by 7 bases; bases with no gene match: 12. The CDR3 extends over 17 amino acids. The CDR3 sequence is CASNPGLAGVFGYEQYF. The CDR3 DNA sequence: TGTGCCAGCAACCCCGGACTAGCGGGAGTTTTCGGCTACGAGCAGTACTTC.

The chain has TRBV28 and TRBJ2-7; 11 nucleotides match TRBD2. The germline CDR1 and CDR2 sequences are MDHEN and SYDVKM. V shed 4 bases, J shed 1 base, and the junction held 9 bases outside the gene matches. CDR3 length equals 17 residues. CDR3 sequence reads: CASSWKLAGVRSYEQYF. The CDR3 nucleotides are TGTGCCAGCAGTTGGAAACTAGCGGGAGTTAGGTCCTACGAGCAGTACTTC.

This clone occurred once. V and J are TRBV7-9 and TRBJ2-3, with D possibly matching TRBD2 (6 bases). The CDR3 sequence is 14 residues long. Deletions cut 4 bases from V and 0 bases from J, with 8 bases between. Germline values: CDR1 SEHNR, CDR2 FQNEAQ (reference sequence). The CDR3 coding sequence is TGTGCCAGCAGCTGGGGACTGAGCACAGATACGCAGTATTTT. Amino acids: CASSWGLSTDTQYF.

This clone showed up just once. The CDR3 DNA reads as TGTGCCAGCAGTTTATCACGACAGGGGTTGACTAATGAAAAACTGTTTTTT. Protein: CASSLSRQGLTNEKLFF. This chain joins TRBV28 and TRBJ1-4, with 8 nucleotides matching TRBD1. With 1 base clipped from V and 2 bases from J, the junction kept 6 bases outside the gene matches. The CDR3 loop spans 17 amino acids. Germline assignment: CDR1 MDHEN and CDR2 SYDVKM.

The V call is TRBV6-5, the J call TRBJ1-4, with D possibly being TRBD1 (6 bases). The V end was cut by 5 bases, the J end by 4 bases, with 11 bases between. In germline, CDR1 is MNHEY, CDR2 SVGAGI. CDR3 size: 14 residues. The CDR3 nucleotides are TGTGCCAGCAGTCGGACAGCGAATAATGAAAAACTGTTTTTT. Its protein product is CASSRTANNEKLFF.

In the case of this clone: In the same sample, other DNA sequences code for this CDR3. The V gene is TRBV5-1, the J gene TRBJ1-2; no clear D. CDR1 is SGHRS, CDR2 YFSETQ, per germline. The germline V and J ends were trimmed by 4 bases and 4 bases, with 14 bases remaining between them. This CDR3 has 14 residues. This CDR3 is CASSARARGYGYTF. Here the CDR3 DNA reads TGCGCCAGCAGCGCGCGAGCGCGTGGCTATGGCTACACCTTC.

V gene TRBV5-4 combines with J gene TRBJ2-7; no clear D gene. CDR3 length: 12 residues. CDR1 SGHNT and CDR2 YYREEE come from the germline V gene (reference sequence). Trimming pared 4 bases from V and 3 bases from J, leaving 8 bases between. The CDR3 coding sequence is TGTGCCAGCAGCCCGAACAACTACGAGCAGTACTTC. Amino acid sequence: CASSPNNYEQYF.

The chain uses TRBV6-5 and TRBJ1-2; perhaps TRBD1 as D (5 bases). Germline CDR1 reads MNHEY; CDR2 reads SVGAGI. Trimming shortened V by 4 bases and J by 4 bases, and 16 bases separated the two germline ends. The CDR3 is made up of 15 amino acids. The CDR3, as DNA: TGTGCCAGCAGTTCCAGAGCAACAGGAATCTATGGCTACACCTTC. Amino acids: CASSSRATGIYGYTF.

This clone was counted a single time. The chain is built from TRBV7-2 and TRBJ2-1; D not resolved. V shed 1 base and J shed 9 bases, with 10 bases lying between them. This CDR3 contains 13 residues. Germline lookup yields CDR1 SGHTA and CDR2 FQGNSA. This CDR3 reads CASSLVEVGEQFF. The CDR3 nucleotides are TGTGCCAGCAGCTTAGTCGAGGTTGGTGAGCAGTTCTTC.

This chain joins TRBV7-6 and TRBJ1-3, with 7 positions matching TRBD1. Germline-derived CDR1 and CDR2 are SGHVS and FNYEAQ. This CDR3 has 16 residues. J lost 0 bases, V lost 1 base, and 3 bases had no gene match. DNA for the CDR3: TGTGCCAGCAGCTTAGGGACAGGCCTCTCTGGAAACACCATATATTTT. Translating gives CASSLGTGLSGNTIYF.

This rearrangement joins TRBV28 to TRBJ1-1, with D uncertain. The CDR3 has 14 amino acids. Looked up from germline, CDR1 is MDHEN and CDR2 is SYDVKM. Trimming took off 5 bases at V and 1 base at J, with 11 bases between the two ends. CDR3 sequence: CASSLQVANTEAFF. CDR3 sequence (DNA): TGTGCCAGCAGTCTCCAGGTTGCGAACACTGAAGCTTTCTTT.

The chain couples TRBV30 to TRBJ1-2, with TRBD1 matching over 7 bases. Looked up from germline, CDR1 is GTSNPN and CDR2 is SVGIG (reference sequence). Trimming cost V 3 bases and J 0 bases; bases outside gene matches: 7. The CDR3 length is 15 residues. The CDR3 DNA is TGTGCCTGGAGCGCTGGGGACAGACCTAACTATGGCTACACCTTC. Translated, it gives CAWSAGDRPNYGYTF.

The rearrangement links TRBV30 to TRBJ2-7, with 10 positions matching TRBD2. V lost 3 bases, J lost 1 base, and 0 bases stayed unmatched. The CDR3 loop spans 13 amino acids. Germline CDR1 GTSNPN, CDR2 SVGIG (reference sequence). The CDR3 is CAWRTSGSYEQYF. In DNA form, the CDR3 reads TGTGCCTGGAGGACTAGCGGGTCCTACGAGCAGTACTTC.

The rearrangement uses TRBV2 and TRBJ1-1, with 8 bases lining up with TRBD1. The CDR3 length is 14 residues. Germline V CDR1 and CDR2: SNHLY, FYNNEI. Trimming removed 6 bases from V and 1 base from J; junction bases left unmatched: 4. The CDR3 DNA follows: TGTGCCAGCAGCCGACAGGGGAAGAACACTGAAGCTTTCTTT. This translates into CASSRQGKNTEAFF.

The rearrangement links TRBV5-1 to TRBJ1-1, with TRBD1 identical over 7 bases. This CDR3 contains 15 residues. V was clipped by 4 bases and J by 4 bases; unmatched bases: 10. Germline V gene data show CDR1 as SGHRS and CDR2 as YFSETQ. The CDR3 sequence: CASSIRQGPGTEAFF. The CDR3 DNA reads TGCGCCAGCAGCATCAGACAGGGCCCGGGCACTGAAGCTTTCTTT.

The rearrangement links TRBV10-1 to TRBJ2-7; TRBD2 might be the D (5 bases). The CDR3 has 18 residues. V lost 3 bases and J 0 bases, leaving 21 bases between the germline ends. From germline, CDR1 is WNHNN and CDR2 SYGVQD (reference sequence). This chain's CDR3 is CASSDAGLPAGSSYEQYF. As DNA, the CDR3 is TGCGCCAGCAGTGATGCAGGACTTCCAGCTGGGTCCTCCTACGAGCAGTACTTC.

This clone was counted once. CDR3 amino acids: CARSDRTGGNTIYF. CDR3 in DNA: TGTGCCAGAAGCGACAGGACAGGCGGAAACACCATATATTTT. V gene TRBV5-3 combines with J gene TRBJ1-3; 7 bases match TRBD1. TRBV5-3 is assigned to the ORF class and has an uncertain function. This CDR3 region has 14 residues. V was clipped by 4 bases and J by 4 bases; unmatched bases: 5.

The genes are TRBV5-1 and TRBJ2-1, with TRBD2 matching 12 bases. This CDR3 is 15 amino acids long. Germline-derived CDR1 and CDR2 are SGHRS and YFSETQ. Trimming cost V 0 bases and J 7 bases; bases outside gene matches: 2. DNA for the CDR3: TGCGCCAGCAGCTTGGGACTAGCGGGAGCGAATGAGCAGTTCTTC. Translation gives CASSLGLAGANEQFF.

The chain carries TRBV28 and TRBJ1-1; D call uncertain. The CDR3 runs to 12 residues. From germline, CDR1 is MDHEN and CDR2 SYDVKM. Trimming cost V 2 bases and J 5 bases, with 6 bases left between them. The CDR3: CASSLSRTEAFF. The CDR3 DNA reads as TGTGCCAGCAGTTTAAGTAGAACTGAAGCTTTCTTT.

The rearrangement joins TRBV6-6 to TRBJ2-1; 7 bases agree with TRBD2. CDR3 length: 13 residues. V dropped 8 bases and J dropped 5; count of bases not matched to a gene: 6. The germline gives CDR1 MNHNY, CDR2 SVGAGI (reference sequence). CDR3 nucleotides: TGTGCCAGCGGGGGGGAGGCACACAATGAGCAGTTCTTC. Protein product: CASGGEAHNEQFF.